The 16 T cell receptor beta chains reported below all come from one sample, sequenced in a study of blood T cell repertoires in COVID-19. Sequenced by immunoSEQ multiplex PCR; TCRdb stores in-frame clones only, minus some. The top ten hold approximately 1.8% of the sample, which has fewer than 400,000 clones, around 92% seen once. The sequencing sample was made of peripheral blood. All receptors come from a woman between 25 and 40 years old with COVID-19, enrolled during active disease.

This rearrangement joins TRBV2 to TRBJ2-1; D might be TRBD1 (6 bases). CDR1 is SNHLY and CDR2 is FYNNEI in the germline V gene. V was cut by 3 bases and J by 6 bases, with 12 bases left in between. The length of the CDR3 is 14 residues. CDR3 in amino acids: CASSDLDRPNEQFF. CDR3 bases: TGTGCCAGCAGTGATTTAGACAGGCCCAATGAGCAGTTCTTC.

This clone was observed a single time. This rearrangement joins TRBV27 to TRBJ2-4; D perhaps matches TRBD1 (6 bases). V was trimmed by 5 bases and J by 12 bases, leaving 17 bases between them. This CDR3 comprises 13 residues. CDR1 MNHEY and CDR2 SMNVEV come from the germline V gene (reference sequence). CDR3 amino acids: CASSPLGQGRQYF. Here the CDR3 DNA reads TGTGCCAGCAGTCCCCTCGGCCAGGGGCGTCAGTACTTC.

The CDR3 protein is CASSPLGEGWETQYF. In nucleotides, the CDR3 is TGTGCCAGCAGCCCTCTTGGGGAGGGGTGGGAGACCCAGTACTTC. J is TRBJ2-5 and V is TRBV9; 7 nucleotides agree with TRBD2. CDR1 SGDLS and CDR2 YYNGEE come from the germline V gene. J lost 5 bases, V lost 4 bases, and 11 bases had no gene match. The CDR3 loop spans 15 amino acids.

The gene calls are TRBV24-1 and TRBJ2-2, with D unresolved. Trimming shortened V by 5 bases and J by 6 bases, and 9 bases separated the two germline ends. The CDR3 has 13 amino acids. The germline CDR1 and CDR2 sequences are KGHDR and SFDVKD. CDR3 region: CATSARAAGELFF. The CDR3 DNA follows: TGTGCCACCAGTGCTCGCGCGGCCGGGGAGCTGTTTTTT.

This clone was seen only once. V is TRBV24-1 and J is TRBJ2-1; 8 bases are shared with TRBD1. The J segment lost 5 bases and the V segment lost 3 bases, leaving 5 bases of the junction unmatched. The CDR3 extends over 15 amino acids. In germline, CDR1 is KGHDR, CDR2 SFDVKD. The CDR3 here is CATSDPRTGNNEQFF. CDR3 DNA sequence: TGTGCCACCAGTGATCCCCGGACAGGGAACAATGAGCAGTTCTTC.

This chain links TRBV5-1 with TRBJ1-2; TRBD1 matches at 10 bases. V dropped 4 bases and J dropped 6; count of bases not matched to a gene: 3. CDR1 and CDR2 (germline): SGHRS, YFSETQ. There are 13 residues in the CDR3. CDR3 protein: CASSRDRGHGYTF. The CDR3 DNA reads TGCGCCAGCAGCAGGGACAGGGGCCATGGCTACACCTTC.

The genes are TRBV7-9 and TRBJ2-2; D is possibly TRBD1 (5 bases). Germline assignment: CDR1 SEHNR and CDR2 FQNEAQ (reference sequence). The CDR3 spans 16 residues. V was cut by 5 bases and J by 3 bases, with 16 bases left in between. The chain's CDR3 is CASSRRQIPYTGELFF. CDR3 in DNA: TGTGCCAGCAGCAGGCGACAGATTCCCTACACCGGGGAGCTGTTTTTT.

This chain joins TRBV19 and TRBJ1-2; 8 bases map to TRBD1. Per germline, CDR1 LNHDA and CDR2 SQIVND (reference sequence). This CDR3 spans 15 amino acids. V shed 5 bases and J 4 bases; nucleotides not matched to a gene: 9. CDR3 in amino acids: CASSLIPGGSYGYTF. DNA of the CDR3: TGTGCCAGTAGTCTTATCCCAGGGGGCAGCTATGGCTACACCTTC.

The chain links TRBV5-1 to TRBJ2-1; 7 nucleotides line up with TRBD2. Looked up from germline, CDR1 is SGHRS and CDR2 is YFSETQ. V trimming: 0 bases; J trimming: 8 bases; junction bases outside the gene matches: 11. The CDR3 runs 16 residues. The CDR3 sequence: CASSLVFRGVSDEQFF. The CDR3 nucleotides are TGCGCCAGCAGCTTGGTCTTCCGGGGGGTTTCGGATGAGCAGTTCTTC.

The J gene is TRBJ2-5, the V gene TRBV20-1; D is uncertain. Germline lookup yields CDR1 DFQATT and CDR2 SNEGSKA (reference sequence). This CDR3 has 11 amino acids. V lost 5 bases to trimming and J lost 2 bases, with 6 bases between them. The CDR3 loop reads CSARQQETQYF. CDR3 coding DNA: TGCAGTGCTCGTCAGCAAGAGACCCAGTACTTC.

This chain links TRBV30 with TRBJ2-7; TRBD1 is a possible D gene (5 bases). This CDR3 comprises 12 residues. Germline values: CDR1 GTSNPN, CDR2 SVGIG (reference sequence). V dropped 1 base and J dropped 4 bases, with 8 bases sitting between them. CDR3 in amino acids: CAWSGGIYEQYF. Written as DNA, the CDR3 is TGTGCCTGGAGTGGGGGCATTTACGAGCAGTACTTC. Combining the CDR3 with reference TRBV30 and TRBJ2-7 gives the whole variable domain SQTIHQWPATLVQPVGSPLSLECTVEGTSNPNLYWYRQAAGRGLQLLFYSVGIGQISSEVPQNLSASRPQDRQFILSSKKLLLSDSGFYLCAWSGGIYEQYFGPGTRLTVT.

The rearrangement uses TRBV3-1 (or the pseudogene TRBV3-2) and TRBJ2-5, with TRBD2 matching over 7 bases. Germline CDR1 LGHDT, CDR2 YNNKEL (reference sequence). This CDR3 region has 17 residues. With 1 base clipped from V and 4 bases from J, the junction kept 12 bases outside the gene matches. CDR3 in amino acids: CASSQVVAREGPETQYF. The CDR3 DNA reads as TGTGCCAGCAGCCAAGTAGTGGCCAGGGAGGGACCAGAGACCCAGTACTTC.

V usage is TRBV10-2 and J usage is TRBJ1-2; 7 bases line up with TRBD1. Trimming removed 3 bases from V and 4 bases from J; junction bases left unmatched: 5. Germline values: CDR1 WSHSY, CDR2 SAAADI. The CDR3 runs to 14 residues. CDR3: CASSELWTGYGYTF. CDR3 sequence (DNA): TGCGCCAGCAGTGAACTCTGGACAGGCTATGGCTACACCTTC.

V usage is TRBV19 and J usage is TRBJ1-2; TRBD1 is a possible D gene (6 bases). Germline lookup yields CDR1 LNHDA and CDR2 SQIVND (reference sequence). The V gene lost 1 base and the J gene lost 10 bases, with 16 bases spanning the gap. CDR3 length equals 14 residues. The CDR3 reads CASSIGPPRGDYTF. The DNA of the CDR3 is TGTGCCAGTAGTATAGGCCCCCCCAGGGGCGACTACACCTTC.

This chain connects TRBV7-9 to TRBJ1-1; possible D gene TRBD1, 5 bases. Germline lookup yields CDR1 SEHNR and CDR2 FQNEAQ (reference sequence). This CDR3 comprises 13 residues. V was shortened by 5 bases and J by 7 bases, with 14 bases between the two germline ends. The CDR3: CASSRGQAREAFF. The CDR3 region has the DNA TGTGCCAGCAGCCGAGGACAAGCCCGTGAAGCTTTCTTT. The full variable domain, rest sourced from reference TRBV7-9 and TRBJ1-1, is DTGVSQNPRHKITKRGQNVTFRCDPISEHNRLYWYRQTLGQGPEFLTYFQNEAQLEKSRLLSDRFSAERPKGSFSTLEIQRTEQGDSAMYLCASSRGQAREAFFGQGTRLTVV.

The chain couples TRBV2 to TRBJ2-5, with 8 bases matching TRBD2. Per the germline V gene, CDR1 is SNHLY and CDR2 is FYNNEI. The CDR3 extends over 14 amino acids. Trimming took 3 bases from V and 3 from J; bases not matched to a gene: 3. For the CDR3, the DNA is TGTGCCAGCAGTGACCCGCGGGGGGAAGAGACCCAGTACTTC. Amino acid sequence: CASSDPRGEETQYF. The whole variable domain, filled in from reference TRBV2 and TRBJ2-5, reads EPEVTQTPSHQVTQMGQEVILRCVPISNHLYFYWYRQILGQKVEFLVSFYNNEISEKSEIFDDQFSVERPDGSNFTLKIRSTKLEDSAMYFCASSDPRGEETQYFGPGTRLLVL.